The 23 T cell receptor beta chains reported below all come from one sample, sequenced in a study of blood T cell repertoires in COVID-19. Sequencing was performed with immunoSEQ multiplex PCR; in TCRdb, only in-frame clones are kept and a portion is missing. Of tens of thousands of clones in the sample, 88% were seen once. Material: peripheral blood. These receptor sequences come from a human donor in a cohort sampled during active COVID-19.

This clone showed up just once. The chain carries TRBV2 and TRBJ2-6; D unclear. The germline CDR1 and CDR2 sequences are SNHLY and FYNNEI. The CDR3 is made up of 15 amino acids. The V end lost 6 bases, the J end lost 0 bases, and 9 bases lay between the germline ends. CDR3 nucleotide sequence: TGTGCCAGCAGCGCAACAAGCTCTGGGGCCAACGTCCTGACTTTC. It is translated as CASSATSSGANVLTF.

In nucleotides, the CDR3 is TGTGCCAGCAGCTTAGATGAGTTGGCGGGGGGATCTAGGAATGAGCAGTTCTTC. Amino acid sequence: CASSLDELAGGSRNEQFF. The chain combines TRBV7-6 with TRBJ2-1; 8 bases line up with TRBD2. CDR1 and CDR2 (germline): SGHVS, FNYEAQ. The CDR3 runs to 18 residues. The junction had 15 bases not matched to a gene; V was cut back by 1 base and J by 7 bases.

This chain joins TRBV7-9 and TRBJ2-7; a weak D match, TRBD2 (6 bases). This CDR3 contains 14 residues. The V gene's germline CDR1 is SEHNR and CDR2 FQNEAQ (reference sequence). Trimming shortened V by 8 bases and J by 2 bases, and 16 bases separated the two germline ends. The CDR3 DNA reads TGTGCCAGCCTCCTTAGCGGACCTACCTACGAGCAGTACTTC. Amino acid sequence: CASLLSGPTYEQYF.

The J gene is TRBJ2-5, the V gene TRBV11-3; 8 positions agree with TRBD1. This CDR3 comprises 14 residues. V was clipped by 5 bases and J by 5 bases; unmatched bases: 7. The germline CDR1 and CDR2 sequences are SGHNT and YENEEA. Written as DNA, the CDR3 is TGTGCCAGCAGCACCGGGACAGGCAGTGAGACCCAGTACTTC. Its protein is CASSTGTGSETQYF.

The V and J genes are TRBV11-3 and TRBJ2-4, with 10 bases identical to TRBD2. The CDR3 is 16 residues long. Germline V lookup: CDR1 SGHNT, CDR2 YENEEA. V gave up 4 bases and J gave up 8 bases; unmatched junction bases: 11. As DNA, the CDR3 is TGTGCCAGCAGCTCCCGAGCGGGAGGGGAGGGATACATTCAGTACTTC. Amino acids: CASSSRAGGEGYIQYF.

This clone was observed a single time. The chain carries TRBV25-1 and TRBJ2-1, with D perhaps matching TRBD2 (6 bases). Germline CDR1 is MGHDK and CDR2 is SYGVNS. V lost 7 bases, J lost 7 bases, and 17 bases lay in between. The length of the CDR3 is 14 residues. The DNA for the CDR3 is TGTGCCAGCACGTCATTCGGAGGGGTTAATGAGCAGTTCTTC. The encoded protein is CASTSFGGVNEQFF.

The chain has TRBV5-1 and TRBJ2-1, with D tentatively TRBD1 (5 bases). Germline V gene sequence: CDR1 SGHRS, CDR2 YFSETQ. Trimming shortened V by 7 bases and J by 1 base, and 12 bases separated the two germline ends. This CDR3 is built from 14 residues. The CDR3 reads CASAIGVSYNEQFF. CDR3 DNA sequence: TGCGCCAGCGCGATAGGGGTATCCTACAATGAGCAGTTCTTC.

The chain carries TRBV14 and TRBJ2-3; 7 bases agree with TRBD1. V was clipped by 1 base and J by 2 bases; unmatched bases: 9. Germline loops: CDR1 SGHDN, CDR2 FVKESK. This CDR3 comprises 17 residues. For the CDR3, the DNA is TGTGCCAGCAGCCAAGTTAGGGGGCGAAAGAACACAGATACGCAGTATTTT. Amino acid sequence: CASSQVRGRKNTDTQYF.

This chain connects TRBV3-1 (or the pseudogene TRBV3-2) to TRBJ2-4; D perhaps matches TRBD2 (6 bases). The CDR3 has 13 amino acids. Germline lookup yields CDR1 LGHDT and CDR2 YNNKEL (reference sequence). The germline V and J ends were trimmed by 8 bases and 0 bases, with 8 bases remaining between them. The DNA for the CDR3 is TGTGCCAGCGGAGGGTTAGCCAAAAACATTCAGTACTTC. Its protein is CASGGLAKNIQYF.

The rearrangement uses TRBV3-1 (or the pseudogene TRBV3-2) and TRBJ1-1; unclear D gene. Per germline, CDR1 LGHDT and CDR2 YNNKEL (reference sequence). V was clipped by 2 bases and J by 8 bases, with 15 bases between them. The CDR3 covers 14 residues. The CDR3 sequence is CASSQWEARKEAFF. CDR3 bases: TGTGCCAGCAGCCAATGGGAGGCGCGAAAAGAAGCTTTCTTT.

The sample holds one count of this clone. This sequence joins TRBV13 and TRBJ2-3, with D possibly matching TRBD2 (6 bases). CDR3 length: 16 residues. From germline, CDR1 is PRHDT and CDR2 FYEKMQ (reference sequence). V lost 5 bases, J lost 3 bases, and 18 bases lay in between. The CDR3 region is CASSPSAGRGTDTQYF. In nucleotides, the CDR3 is TGTGCCAGCAGCCCTAGTGCGGGGCGGGGAACAGATACGCAGTATTTT.

The chain recombines TRBV5-4 with TRBJ1-2; weak D call: TRBD1 (6 bases). Germline assignment: CDR1 SGHNT and CDR2 YYREEE (reference sequence). The CDR3 has 14 amino acids. Between the trimmed V and J ends, which lost 1 base and 11 bases, there was a span of 18 bases. CDR3 loop: CASSLLQGSSGYTF. CDR3 sequence (DNA): TGTGCCAGCAGCTTGTTACAGGGCTCGTCTGGATACACCTTC. Full variable domain (remainder filled in from reference TRBV5-4 and TRBJ1-2): ETGVTQSPTHLIKTRGQQVTLRCSSQSGHNTVSWYQQALGQGPQFIFQYYREEENGRGNFPPRFSGLQFPNYSSELNVNALELDDSALYLCASSLLQGSSGYTFGSGTRLTVV.

This clone showed up just once. V gene TRBV28 combines with J gene TRBJ1-1; 7 bases map to TRBD1. The CDR3 has 12 residues. The junction had 7 bases not matched to a gene; V was cut back by 8 bases and J by 7 bases. CDR1 is MDHEN, CDR2 SYDVKM, per germline. Here the CDR3 DNA reads TGTGCCAGCGGCGGACAGGCCCTTGAAGCTTTCTTT. Translated, it gives CASGGQALEAFF.

V usage is TRBV7-3 and J usage is TRBJ1-2; D is ambiguous. From germline, CDR1 is SGHTA and CDR2 FQGTGA. This CDR3 is built from 12 residues. Trimming stripped 8 bases from V and 8 bases from J, with 15 bases between. CDR3 residues: CASPGGGDGYTF. CDR3 sequence (DNA): TGTGCCAGCCCGGGTGGAGGTGACGGCTACACCTTC.

This clone was counted many times. This chain connects TRBV6-2 or TRBV6-3 to TRBJ2-7; 7 bases agree with TRBD1. Germline CDR1 is MNHEY and CDR2 is SVGEGT. V lost 5 bases, J lost 3 bases, and 4 bases stayed unmatched. The CDR3 contains 13 residues. The CDR3 DNA reads as TGTGCCAGCAGTGGGGACAGCCACTACGAGCAGTACTTC. This gives the protein CASSGDSHYEQYF.

This clone was seen only once. This chain uses TRBV5-8 with TRBJ1-1, with 7 bases fitting TRBD1. This CDR3 has 14 residues. Germline loops: CDR1 SGHTS, CDR2 YDEGEE. Trimming cost V 0 bases and J 3 bases; bases outside gene matches: 2. The CDR3 sequence: CASSLGDSYTEAFF. The CDR3 bases are TGTGCCAGCAGCTTGGGGGACAGTTACACTGAAGCTTTCTTT.

This chain joins TRBV2 and TRBJ2-7; 7 bases are shared with TRBD1. The V segment lost 4 bases and the J segment 2 bases; nucleotides outside the gene matches: 5. This CDR3 contains 14 residues. CDR1 and CDR2 (germline): SNHLY, FYNNEI. CDR3 protein: CASSVDRDTYEQYF. The CDR3 bases are TGTGCCAGCAGTGTCGACAGGGATACCTACGAGCAGTACTTC.

The J gene is TRBJ1-5, the V gene TRBV2; a weak D match, TRBD1 (5 bases). The CDR3 is 16 residues long. Germline CDR1 reads SNHLY; CDR2 reads FYNNEI. V lost 6 bases, J lost 2 bases, and 17 bases lay in between. The CDR3 coding sequence is TGTGCCAGCAGACCAAGTGCAGGGTTGGGCAATCAGCCCCAGCATTTT. Encoded protein: CASRPSAGLGNQPQHF.

V usage is TRBV5-1 and J usage is TRBJ2-7; the D gene is possibly TRBD2 (6 bases). The ends were cut back, 4 bases at V and 5 bases at J, with 16 bases in the middle. The CDR3 totals 14 residues. Germline V CDR1 and CDR2: SGHRS, YFSETQ. CDR3: CASSLRSGEDEQYF. The CDR3 DNA sequence: TGCGCCAGCAGCCTCCGGTCGGGGGAGGACGAGCAGTACTTC.

This chain joins TRBV4-3 and TRBJ2-1; 10 bases fit TRBD2. The J segment lost 3 bases and the V segment lost 4 bases, leaving 0 bases of the junction unmatched. The germline V gene encodes CDR1 LGHNA and CDR2 YSLEER. The CDR3 totals 14 residues. Written as DNA, the CDR3 is TGCGCCAGCAGCCGGACTAGCGGCTACAATGAGCAGTTCTTC. It codes for CASSRTSGYNEQFF.

The rearrangement uses TRBV7-9 and TRBJ2-7; D is unclear. V lost 0 bases and J 0 bases, leaving 12 bases between the germline ends. The CDR3 totals 16 residues. Germline V lookup: CDR1 SEHNR, CDR2 FQNEAQ (reference sequence). The CDR3 loop reads CASSLASTQSSYEQYF. The CDR3 DNA is TGTGCCAGCAGCTTAGCCTCGACTCAGAGCTCCTACGAGCAGTACTTC.

The chain is built from TRBV6-5 and TRBJ1-4; 11 bases align to TRBD1. Germline trimming cut 4 bases from V and 8 bases from J; bases unmatched to any gene: 3. The CDR3 runs to 14 residues. CDR1 is MNHEY, CDR2 SVGAGI, per germline. CDR3 loop: CASSWDRGGEKLFF. The CDR3 region has the DNA TGTGCCAGCAGTTGGGACAGGGGGGGAGAAAAACTGTTTTTT.

The chain couples TRBV27 to TRBJ2-3, with D unclear. The CDR3 totals 15 residues. The V end was cut by 6 bases, the J end by 2 bases, with 15 bases between. In germline, CDR1 is MNHEY, CDR2 SMNVEV (reference sequence). The DNA for the CDR3 is TGTGCCAGCAGCAGGTCAGGTGTTATCACAGATACGCAGTATTTT. As protein: CASSRSGVITDTQYF.